Listed here are 30 T cell receptor beta chains from one sample, sequenced in a study of cytomegalovirus exposure and HLA in healthy donors. A multiplex PCR was run with 60 Vbeta primers and 13 Jbeta primers. TCRdb keeps only in-frame clones here, not all; method: immunoSEQ multiplex PCR. The sample contains 150,000 to 200,000 clones, 68% of which appear only once. Sequenced: PBMCs. The receptors originated from a woman in her thirties or forties in good health and CMV-seropositive.

The rearrangement joins TRBV5-8 to TRBJ1-2; D possibly corresponds to TRBD1 (6 bases). Germline values: CDR1 SGHTS, CDR2 YDEGEE. This CDR3 spans 16 amino acids. V was cut by 4 bases and J by 1 base, with 17 bases left in between. CDR3 residues: CASSMGGQQSNYGYTF. The CDR3 coding sequence is TGTGCCAGCAGCATGGGGGGACAACAAAGTAACTATGGCTACACCTTC.

The chain links TRBV10-3 to TRBJ1-1; possibly TRBD1 for D (6 bases). This CDR3 is built from 14 residues. V gave up 7 bases and J gave up 0 bases, with 12 bases separating them. CDR1 is ENHRY and CDR2 is SYGVKD in the germline V gene. CDR3 region: CAITKTGLNTEAFF. CDR3 coding DNA: TGTGCCATCACTAAGACAGGTTTGAACACTGAAGCTTTCTTT.

J is TRBJ1-1 and V is TRBV19; 7 positions agree with TRBD1. The CDR3 covers 16 residues. With V trimmed by 4 bases and J by 0 bases, 8 bases remained unmatched. Germline CDR1 LNHDA, CDR2 SQIVND (reference sequence). CDR3 coding DNA: TGTGCCAGTAGTAGCTTCGTAGGACAGGTGAACACTGAAGCTTTCTTT. Translated, it gives CASSSFVGQVNTEAFF.

V gene TRBV2 combines with J gene TRBJ1-4; TRBD1 might be the D (6 bases). The CDR3 has 14 amino acids. Germline assignment: CDR1 SNHLY and CDR2 FYNNEI. With 4 bases removed from V and 7 bases from J, the gap between germline ends came to 13 bases. CDR3 DNA: TGTGCCAGCAGTGTTCGGGGGGCGAGTGAAAAACTGTTTTTT. Its translation: CASSVRGASEKLFF. Combining the CDR3 with reference TRBV2 and TRBJ1-4 gives the whole variable domain EPEVTQTPSHQVTQMGQEVILRCVPISNHLYFYWYRQILGQKVEFLVSFYNNEISEKSEIFDDQFSVERPDGSNFTLKIRSTKLEDSAMYFCASSVRGASEKLFFGSGTQLSVL.

The chain couples TRBV6-4 to TRBJ2-3; D is unresolved. The V and J ends lost 6 bases and 1 base respectively, with 5 bases between them. The CDR3 length is 12 residues. CDR1 MRHNA and CDR2 SNTAGT come from the germline V gene. The CDR3 spells CASRGGTDTQYF. In DNA form, the CDR3 reads TGTGCCAGCAGAGGAGGCACAGATACGCAGTATTTT.

The chain couples TRBV28 to TRBJ1-1; D possibly corresponds to TRBD1 (6 bases). The germline V and J ends were trimmed by 1 base and 0 bases, with 18 bases remaining between them. From germline, CDR1 is MDHEN and CDR2 SYDVKM. The CDR3 covers 18 residues. The CDR3 sequence is CASSLSPYRDPLNTEAFF. The DNA of the CDR3 is TGTGCCAGCAGTTTATCCCCCTACAGGGACCCTTTGAACACTGAAGCTTTCTTT.

This chain joins TRBV4-3 and TRBJ1-2; a weak D match, TRBD1 (5 bases). V was trimmed by 4 bases and J by 4 bases, leaving 16 bases between them. Per the germline V gene, CDR1 is LGHNA and CDR2 is YSLEER. The CDR3 has 15 amino acids. The CDR3 coding sequence is TGCGCCAGCAGCCTGGCAGCCCAGGGAACCTATGGCTACACCTTC. It encodes CASSLAAQGTYGYTF.

This clone appeared a few times. The genes are TRBV7-6 and TRBJ2-6, with D unresolved. The ends were cut back, 6 bases at V and 0 bases at J, with 12 bases in the middle. The CDR3 has 16 residues. CDR1 SGHVS and CDR2 FNYEAQ come from the germline V gene. The CDR3 nucleotides are TGTGCCAGCAGAGACACTGAACACTCTGGGGCCAACGTCCTGACTTTC. It encodes CASRDTEHSGANVLTF.

The chain recombines TRBV13 with TRBJ2-7; TRBD2 is a possible D gene (5 bases). Germline CDR1 and CDR2: PRHDT and FYEKMQ (reference sequence). The CDR3 has 13 amino acids. The germline V and J ends were trimmed by 5 bases and 3 bases, with 11 bases remaining between them. CDR3 nucleotides: TGTGCCAGCAGCCCGGCGGGTCTCTACGAGCAGTACTTC. Its protein product is CASSPAGLYEQYF.

This sequence joins TRBV6-1 and TRBJ2-1, with 7 bases matching TRBD1. Germline V CDR1 and CDR2: MNHNS, SASEGT. With V trimmed by 2 bases and J by 12 bases, 13 bases remained unmatched. The CDR3 totals 15 residues. The CDR3 bases are TGTGCCAGCAGTGAATGGTTGGGACAGACAAGTCCGCAGTTCTTC. Its translation is CASSEWLGQTSPQFF.

The rearrangement uses TRBV19 and TRBJ1-1; D perhaps matches TRBD1 (6 bases). CDR1 and CDR2 (germline): LNHDA, SQIVND (reference sequence). Trimming shortened V by 9 bases and J by 5 bases, and 19 bases separated the two germline ends. The CDR3 length is 14 residues. CDR3 residues: CASTALGGQTEAFF. The CDR3 DNA follows: TGTGCCAGCACCGCACTGGGGGGGCAGACTGAAGCTTTCTTT.

The V gene is TRBV5-1, the J gene TRBJ2-3, with 7 bases identical to TRBD2. The CDR3 loop spans 16 amino acids. The V gene end was trimmed by 5 bases and the J gene end by 0 bases; junction bases not matched to a gene: 9. CDR1 is SGHRS, CDR2 YFSETQ, per germline. As DNA, the CDR3 is TGCGCCAGCAGTTATGTAGCGGGTGCTAGCACAGATACGCAGTATTTT. Residues: CASSYVAGASTDTQYF.

The chain links TRBV4-2 to TRBJ2-7, with 7 positions matching TRBD2. From germline, CDR1 is LGHNA and CDR2 YNFKEQ. After removal of 3 bases from V and 6 bases from J, the junction contained 14 bases not matched to a gene. This CDR3 is 16 amino acids long. In DNA, the CDR3 is TGTGCCAGCAGCCAGAGCGGGACGCATGTAGGTGGCGAGCAGTACTTC. It yields the protein CASSQSGTHVGGEQYF.

The chain uses TRBV7-2 and TRBJ1-4, with D tentatively TRBD1 (5 bases). This CDR3 region has 14 residues. The germline V gene encodes CDR1 SGHTA and CDR2 FQGNSA. V was cut by 5 bases and J by 1 base, with 8 bases left in between. This CDR3 reads CASSLDRTNEKLFF. In nucleotides, the CDR3 is TGTGCCAGCAGCCTTGACAGAACTAATGAAAAACTGTTTTTT.

The chain carries TRBV18 and TRBJ2-3; tentatively, D is TRBD1 (7 bases). V lost 6 bases and J 5 bases, leaving 12 bases between the germline ends. CDR1 KGHSH and CDR2 LQKENI come from the germline V gene. This CDR3 region has 13 residues. CDR3 nucleotide sequence: TGTGCCAGCTCGCGGGACAGAAAAGATACGCAGTATTTT. This translates into CASSRDRKDTQYF.

The chain combines TRBV9 with TRBJ2-7; 7 bases are a match to TRBD1. Unmatched junction bases numbered 4, after V lost 4 bases and J lost 0 bases. This CDR3 is built from 14 residues. Germline V gene data show CDR1 as SGDLS and CDR2 as YYNGEE. The CDR3 sequence: CASSLRTGSYEQYF. The CDR3 DNA reads TGTGCCAGCAGCTTAAGGACAGGCTCCTACGAGCAGTACTTC.

The gene calls are TRBV7-2 and TRBJ1-5; the D gene is possibly TRBD1 (5 bases). The CDR3 totals 14 residues. Germline lookup yields CDR1 SGHTA and CDR2 FQGNSA. Trimming removed 4 bases at V and 3 bases at J, with 10 bases between. The CDR3: CASSWGGYNQPQHF. The CDR3 coding sequence is TGTGCCAGCAGCTGGGGCGGTTACAATCAGCCCCAGCATTTT.

The gene calls are TRBV28 and TRBJ2-5; no reliable D call. The CDR3 has 13 amino acids. V lost 2 bases, J lost 5 bases, and 9 bases lay in between. CDR1 MDHEN and CDR2 SYDVKM come from the germline V gene. CDR3 bases: TGTGCCAGCAGTTTACAGGAACCGGAGACCCAGTACTTC. Translated: CASSLQEPETQYF.

The chain has TRBV6-1 and TRBJ2-7; 9 bases map to TRBD1. This CDR3 spans 16 amino acids. In germline, CDR1 is MNHNS, CDR2 SASEGT. The trim removed 0 bases at V and 0 bases at J, leaving 3 bases unmatched. In nucleotides, the CDR3 is TGTGCCAGCAGTGAAGCATACAGGGGGCTCTCCTACGAGCAGTACTTC. It translates to CASSEAYRGLSYEQYF.

This clone came up a few times. The rearrangement uses TRBV7-2 and TRBJ2-3, with D perhaps matching TRBD1 (5 bases). This CDR3 contains 13 residues. Trimming took off 2 bases at V and 6 bases at J, with 9 bases between the two ends. The germline gives CDR1 SGHTA, CDR2 FQGNSA. This CDR3 is CASSLWSGDTQYF. In nucleotides, the CDR3 is TGTGCCAGCAGCTTATGGTCAGGGGATACGCAGTATTTT.

About this clone itself: One end of the junction varies from germline; a read error may be responsible. The rearrangement joins TRBV15 to TRBJ1-3, with D unresolved. The CDR3 sequence is 15 residues long. Germline CDR1 LNHNV, CDR2 YYDKDF (reference sequence). CDR3 residues: CATSRALGRGDTIYF. The CDR3, as DNA: TGTGCCACCAGCAGAGCGCTTGGTCGTGGAGACACCATATATTTT.

The DNA of the CDR3 is TGTGCCAGCCGGACTAGCGGGGGGGCCTGGGAGACCCAGTACTTC. This translates into CASRTSGGAWETQYF. This chain connects TRBV6-5 to TRBJ2-5; TRBD2 matches at 15 bases. CDR1 MNHEY and CDR2 SVGAGI come from the germline V gene. The CDR3 spans 15 residues. V gave up 8 bases and J gave up 5 bases; unmatched junction bases: 6.

This clone was counted between two and nine times. The chain has TRBV9 and TRBJ1-4, with 7 bases matching TRBD1. The CDR3 consists of 15 residues. Trimming at V came to 4 bases and at J to 1 base, leaving 4 bases not matched to a gene. Germline CDR1 SGDLS, CDR2 YYNGEE. DNA of the CDR3: TGTGCCAGCAGCACTCGACAGGGAACTAATGAAAAACTGTTTTTT. Translating it yields CASSTRQGTNEKLFF.

A single count supports this clone. The gene calls are TRBV9 and TRBJ2-5, with D tentatively TRBD2 (6 bases). The CDR3 loop spans 15 amino acids. Trimming shortened V by 5 bases and J by 4 bases, and 18 bases separated the two germline ends. The germline V gene encodes CDR1 SGDLS and CDR2 YYNGEE. The chain's CDR3 is CASSMEGNLGETQYF. As DNA, the CDR3 is TGTGCCAGCAGTATGGAGGGTAATTTAGGAGAGACCCAGTACTTC.

V and J are TRBV19 and TRBJ1-5; D remains unclear. CDR1 is LNHDA, CDR2 SQIVND, per germline (reference sequence). The CDR3 is 15 amino acids. Trimming took off 4 bases at V and 4 bases at J, with 14 bases between the two ends. The DNA of the CDR3 is TGTGCCAGTAGTACTCAATGGGGAGGGAATCAGCCCCAGCATTTT. Encoded protein: CASSTQWGGNQPQHF.

As DNA, the CDR3 is TGTGCCAGCAGTCTCCGGCTTAGCCGCAATGAGCAGTTCTTC. As protein: CASSLRLSRNEQFF. The chain links TRBV6-5 to TRBJ2-1; D is uncertain. V was pared by 5 bases and J by 6 bases, with 14 bases between. CDR1 is MNHEY, CDR2 SVGAGI, per germline. The CDR3 runs 14 residues.

The chain combines TRBV28 with TRBJ2-2, with 7 bases lining up with TRBD1. In germline, CDR1 is MDHEN, CDR2 SYDVKM. The J segment lost 0 bases and the V segment lost 5 bases, leaving 9 bases of the junction unmatched. This CDR3 spans 17 amino acids. The CDR3 DNA is TGTGCCAGCAGTCCTAGGCTCGACAGGGCGAACACCGGGGAGCTGTTTTTT. Amino acid sequence: CASSPRLDRANTGELFF.

This clone has a single count. The chain combines TRBV19 with TRBJ2-1; tentatively, D is TRBD2 (5 bases). Germline values: CDR1 LNHDA, CDR2 SQIVND (reference sequence). The length of the CDR3 is 14 residues. V was shortened by 5 bases and J by 4 bases, with 12 bases between the two germline ends. The CDR3 spells CASSRWERYNEQFF. CDR3 bases: TGTGCCAGTAGTCGGTGGGAGAGGTACAATGAGCAGTTCTTC.

This sequence joins TRBV7-6 and TRBJ2-7; TRBD1 aligns across 9 bases. V shed 4 bases, J shed 2 bases, and the junction held 6 bases outside the gene matches. This CDR3 has 15 amino acids. CDR1 is SGHVS and CDR2 is FNYEAQ in the germline V gene. CDR3 sequence reads: CASSSSDRGPYEQYF. In nucleotides, the CDR3 is TGTGCCAGCAGCTCCTCGGACAGGGGACCCTACGAGCAGTACTTC.

This rearrangement joins TRBV18 to TRBJ2-3; no reliable D call. The CDR3 consists of 12 residues. Trimming took off 2 bases at V and 3 bases at J, with 3 bases between the two ends. Germline V gene lookup returns CDR1 KGHSH and CDR2 LQKENI. This CDR3 reads CASSPETDTQYF. In DNA form, the CDR3 reads TGTGCCAGCTCACCAGAGACAGATACGCAGTATTTT.